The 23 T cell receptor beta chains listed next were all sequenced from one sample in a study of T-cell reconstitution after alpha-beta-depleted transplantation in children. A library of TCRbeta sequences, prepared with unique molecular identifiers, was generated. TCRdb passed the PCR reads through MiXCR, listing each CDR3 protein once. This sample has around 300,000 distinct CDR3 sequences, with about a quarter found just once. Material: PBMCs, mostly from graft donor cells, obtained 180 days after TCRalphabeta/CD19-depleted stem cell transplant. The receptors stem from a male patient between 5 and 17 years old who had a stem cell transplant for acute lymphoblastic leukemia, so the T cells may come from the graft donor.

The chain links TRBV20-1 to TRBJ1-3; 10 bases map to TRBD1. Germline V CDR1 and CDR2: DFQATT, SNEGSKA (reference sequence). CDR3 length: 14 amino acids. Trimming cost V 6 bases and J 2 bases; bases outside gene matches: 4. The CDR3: CSARDRGTGNTIYF. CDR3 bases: TGCAGTGCCCGGGACAGGGGAACTGGAAACACCATATATTTT.

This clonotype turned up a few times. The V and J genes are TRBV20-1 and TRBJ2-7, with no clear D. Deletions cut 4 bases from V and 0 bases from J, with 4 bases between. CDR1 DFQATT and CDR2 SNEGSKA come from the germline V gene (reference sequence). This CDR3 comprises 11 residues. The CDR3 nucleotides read TGCAGTGCTACGAGCTCCTACGAGCAGTACTTC. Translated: CSATSSYEQYF.

DNA of the CDR3: TGCAGCGTTCTCCCAGATACGCAGTATTTT. Its protein is CSVLPDTQYF. This chain connects TRBV29-1 to TRBJ2-3; D unresolved. Trimming pared 5 bases from V and 4 bases from J, leaving 4 bases between. Germline assignment: CDR1 SQVTM and CDR2 ANQGSEA. This CDR3 is 10 amino acids long.

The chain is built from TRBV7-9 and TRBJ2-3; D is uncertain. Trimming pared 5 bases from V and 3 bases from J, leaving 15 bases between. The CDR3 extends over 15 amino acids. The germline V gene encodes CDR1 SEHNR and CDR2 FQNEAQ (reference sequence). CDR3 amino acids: CASSRIERQTDTQYF. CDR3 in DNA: TGTGCCAGCAGCCGGATCGAGAGGCAGACAGATACGCAGTATTTT.

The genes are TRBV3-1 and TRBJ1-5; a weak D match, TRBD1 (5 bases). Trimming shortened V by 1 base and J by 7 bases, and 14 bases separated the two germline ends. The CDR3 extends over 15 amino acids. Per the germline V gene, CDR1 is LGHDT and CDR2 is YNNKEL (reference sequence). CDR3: CASSQGLGRGQPQHF. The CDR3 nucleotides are TGTGCCAGCAGCCAAGGACTGGGACGCGGGCAGCCCCAGCATTTT.

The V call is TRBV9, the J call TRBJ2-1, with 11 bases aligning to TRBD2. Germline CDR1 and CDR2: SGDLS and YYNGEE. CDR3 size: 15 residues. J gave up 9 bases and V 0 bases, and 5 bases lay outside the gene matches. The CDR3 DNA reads TGTGCCAGCAGCGTAGCCCTAGCGGGGGGAGTTGAGCAGTTCTTC. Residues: CASSVALAGGVEQFF.

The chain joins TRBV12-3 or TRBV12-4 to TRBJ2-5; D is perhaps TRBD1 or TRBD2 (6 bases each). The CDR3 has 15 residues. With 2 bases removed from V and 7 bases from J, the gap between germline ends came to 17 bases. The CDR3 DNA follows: TGTGCCAGCAGTTTAAGCAGTCAAGGGGGAGGGACCCAGTACTTC. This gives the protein CASSLSSQGGGTQYF.

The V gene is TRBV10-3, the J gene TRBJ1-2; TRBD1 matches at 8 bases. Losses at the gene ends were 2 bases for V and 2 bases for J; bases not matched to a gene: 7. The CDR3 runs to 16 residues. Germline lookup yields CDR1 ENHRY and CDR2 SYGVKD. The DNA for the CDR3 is TGTGCCATCAGTGAGGCAGGGGGCACGTGGAACTATGGCTACACCTTC. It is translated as CAISEAGGTWNYGYTF.

CDR3 residues: CASSPYSDEQYF. CDR3 in DNA: TGTGCCAGCTCACCCTACAGCGACGAGCAGTACTTC. This rearrangement joins TRBV18 to TRBJ2-7; D is unresolved. Deletions cut 3 bases from V and 5 bases from J, with 8 bases between. Germline V CDR1 and CDR2: KGHSH, LQKENI. The CDR3 runs 12 residues.

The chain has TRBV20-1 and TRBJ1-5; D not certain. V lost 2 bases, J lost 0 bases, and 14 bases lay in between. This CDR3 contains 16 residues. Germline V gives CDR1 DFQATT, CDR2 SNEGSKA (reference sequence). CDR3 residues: CSARLAGSYSNQPQHF. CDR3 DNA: TGCAGTGCTAGACTCGCCGGGAGTTATAGCAATCAGCCCCAGCATTTT.

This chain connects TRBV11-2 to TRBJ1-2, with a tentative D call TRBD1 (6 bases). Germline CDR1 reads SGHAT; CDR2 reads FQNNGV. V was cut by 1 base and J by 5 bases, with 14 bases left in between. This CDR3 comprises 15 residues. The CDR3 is CASSLGAGVGYGYTF. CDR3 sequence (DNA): TGTGCCAGCAGCTTAGGCGCAGGGGTTGGGTATGGCTACACCTTC.

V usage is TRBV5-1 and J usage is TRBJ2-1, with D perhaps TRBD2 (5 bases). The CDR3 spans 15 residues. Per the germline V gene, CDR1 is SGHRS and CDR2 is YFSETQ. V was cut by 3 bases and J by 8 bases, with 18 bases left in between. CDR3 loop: CASSSLNDWRDEQFF. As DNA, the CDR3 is TGCGCCAGCAGCTCGTTAAATGACTGGCGGGATGAGCAGTTCTTC.

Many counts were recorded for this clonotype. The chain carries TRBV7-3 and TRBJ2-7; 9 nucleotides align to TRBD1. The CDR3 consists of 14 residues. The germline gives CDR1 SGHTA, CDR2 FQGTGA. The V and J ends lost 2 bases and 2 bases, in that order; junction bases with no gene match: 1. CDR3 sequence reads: CASSLGTGTYEQYF. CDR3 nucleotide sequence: TGTGCCAGCAGCTTAGGGACAGGGACCTACGAGCAGTACTTC.

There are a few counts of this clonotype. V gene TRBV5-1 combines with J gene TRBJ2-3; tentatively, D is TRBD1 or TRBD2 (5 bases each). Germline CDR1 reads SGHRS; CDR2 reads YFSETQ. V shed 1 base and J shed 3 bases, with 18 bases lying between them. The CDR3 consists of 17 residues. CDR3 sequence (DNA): TGCGCCAGCAGCTTGCTAGTGGACTCCCGGACAACAGATACGCAGTATTTT. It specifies CASSLLVDSRTTDTQYF.

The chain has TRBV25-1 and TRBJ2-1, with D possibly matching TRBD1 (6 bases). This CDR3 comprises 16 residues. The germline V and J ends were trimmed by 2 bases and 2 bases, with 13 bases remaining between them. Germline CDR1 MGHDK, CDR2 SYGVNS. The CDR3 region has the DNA TGTGCCAGCAGTGAAGAATCAGGGGTGACCTACAATGAGCAGTTCTTC. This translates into CASSEESGVTYNEQFF.

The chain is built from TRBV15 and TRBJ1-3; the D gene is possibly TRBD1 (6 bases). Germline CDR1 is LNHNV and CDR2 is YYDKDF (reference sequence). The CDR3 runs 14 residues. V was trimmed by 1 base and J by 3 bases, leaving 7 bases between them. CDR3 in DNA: TGTGCCACCAGCAGAGGGGACATTGGAAACACCATATATTTT. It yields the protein CATSRGDIGNTIYF. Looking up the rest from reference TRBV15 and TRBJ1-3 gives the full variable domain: DAMVIQNPRYQVTQFGKPVTLSCSQTLNHNVMYWYQQKSSQAPKLLFHYYDKDFNNEADTPDNFQSRRPNTSFCFLDIRSPGLGDTAMYLCATSRGDIGNTIYFGEGSWLTVV.

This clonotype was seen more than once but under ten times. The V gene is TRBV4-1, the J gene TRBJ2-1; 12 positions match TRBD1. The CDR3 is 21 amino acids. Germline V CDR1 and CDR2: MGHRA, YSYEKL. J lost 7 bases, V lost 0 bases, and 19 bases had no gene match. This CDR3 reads CASSQDLWDRGPFGITNEQFF. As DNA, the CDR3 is TGCGCCAGCAGCCAAGACTTATGGGACAGGGGGCCGTTTGGCATTACGAATGAGCAGTTCTTC.

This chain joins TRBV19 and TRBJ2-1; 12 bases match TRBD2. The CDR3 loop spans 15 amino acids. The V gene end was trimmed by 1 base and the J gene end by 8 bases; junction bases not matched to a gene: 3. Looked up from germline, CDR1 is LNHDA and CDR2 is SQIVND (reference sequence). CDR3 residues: CASSIGLAGVYEQFF. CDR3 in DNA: TGTGCCAGTAGTATAGGACTAGCGGGAGTATATGAGCAGTTCTTC. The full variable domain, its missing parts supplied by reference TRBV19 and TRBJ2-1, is DGGITQSPKYLFRKEGQNVTLSCEQNLNHDAMYWYRQDPGQGLRLIYYSQIVNDFQKGDIAEGYSVSREKKESFPLTVTSAQKNPTAFYLCASSIGLAGVYEQFFGPGTRLTVL.

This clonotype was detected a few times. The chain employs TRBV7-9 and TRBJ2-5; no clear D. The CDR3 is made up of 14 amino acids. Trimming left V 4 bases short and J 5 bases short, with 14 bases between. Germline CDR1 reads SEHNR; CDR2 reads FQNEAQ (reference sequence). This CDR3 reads CASSSTIPRETQYF. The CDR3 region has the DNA TGTGCCAGCAGCTCAACTATCCCTCGGGAGACCCAGTACTTC.

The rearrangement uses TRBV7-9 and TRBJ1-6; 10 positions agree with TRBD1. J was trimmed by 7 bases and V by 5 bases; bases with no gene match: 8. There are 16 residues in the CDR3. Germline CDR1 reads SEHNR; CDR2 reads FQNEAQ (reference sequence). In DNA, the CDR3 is TGTGCCAGCAGCGGCTGGACAGGGGGTGTCAATTCACCCCTCCACTTT. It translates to CASSGWTGGVNSPLHF.

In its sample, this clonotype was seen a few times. DNA for the CDR3: TGCAGCGTTGGTAGGGACTACGAGCAGTACTTC. The encoded protein is CSVGRDYEQYF. The rearrangement uses TRBV29-1 and TRBJ2-7; D remains unclear. The germline V gene encodes CDR1 SQVTM and CDR2 ANQGSEA. The CDR3 covers 11 residues. V was pared by 4 bases and J by 3 bases, with 7 bases between.

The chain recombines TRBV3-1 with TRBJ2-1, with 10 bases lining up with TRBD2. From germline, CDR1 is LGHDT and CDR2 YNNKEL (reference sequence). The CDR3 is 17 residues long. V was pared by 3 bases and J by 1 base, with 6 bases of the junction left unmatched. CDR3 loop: CASSHLAGVESYNEQFF. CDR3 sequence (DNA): TGTGCCAGCAGCCACCTAGCGGGAGTGGAATCCTACAATGAGCAGTTCTTC.

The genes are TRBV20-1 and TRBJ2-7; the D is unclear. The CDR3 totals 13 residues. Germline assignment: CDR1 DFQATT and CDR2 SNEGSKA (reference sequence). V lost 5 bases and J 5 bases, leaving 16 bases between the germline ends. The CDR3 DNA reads TGCAGTGCTGTCTCTCCCGGTGGAAACGAGCAGTACTTC. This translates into CSAVSPGGNEQYF.